What follows are 22 T cell receptor beta chains derived from one specimen sequenced in a study of shared clonotypes between healthy human individuals. Positively selected for CCR7, the CD45RO-negative cells used as naive CD8 cells excluded terminally differentiated effector memory CD45RA+ cells. Method: immunoSEQ multiplex PCR; TCRdb's copy keeps in-frame clones and lacks some. This sample carries nearly 2 million clones, about 95% of them seen once, and the ten largest clones take approximately 1%. Sequenced material: naive CD8+ T cells sorted from blood. These receptors came from a man aged 18 to 30 in good health.

This clone showed up just once. The V gene is TRBV28, the J gene TRBJ2-7, with 7 bases aligning to TRBD2. CDR1 and CDR2 (germline): MDHEN, SYDVKM. V was pared by 7 bases and J by 1 base, with 13 bases of the junction left unmatched. This CDR3 spans 16 amino acids. The CDR3 DNA sequence: TGTGCCAGCACGGCGGGGGAGGGGACGGCATCCTACGAGCAGTACTTC. Its translation is CASTAGEGTASYEQYF.

Only a few counts were recorded for this clone. The rearrangement joins TRBV7-9 to TRBJ1-2; TRBD1 aligns across 10 bases. The J segment lost 6 bases and the V segment lost 4 bases, leaving 8 bases of the junction unmatched. Germline V gives CDR1 SEHNR, CDR2 FQNEAQ (reference sequence). This CDR3 spans 15 amino acids. The DNA of the CDR3 is TGTGCCAGCAGCTCAGCGGACAGGGGGACCGATGGCTACACCTTC. It encodes CASSSADRGTDGYTF.

The CDR3 DNA reads as TGTGCCAGCAGCTCAGTCCTAGCGCTATCCTACGAGCAGTACTTC. Its translation: CASSSVLALSYEQYF. This rearrangement joins TRBV7-8 to TRBJ2-7; D is possibly TRBD2 (6 bases). Trimming shortened V by 4 bases and J by 1 base, and 14 bases separated the two germline ends. CDR1 and CDR2 (germline): SGHVS, FQNEAQ. The CDR3 consists of 15 residues.

The gene calls are TRBV27 and TRBJ2-3; TRBD1 matches at 9 bases. Germline trimming cut 6 bases from V and 2 bases from J; bases unmatched to any gene: 9. Germline values: CDR1 MNHEY, CDR2 SMNVEV (reference sequence). CDR3 size: 16 residues. CDR3 bases: TGTGCCAGCAGCCTGGGGACAGGGATATTCACAGATACGCAGTATTTT. This translates into CASSLGTGIFTDTQYF.

The rearrangement uses TRBV5-6 and TRBJ2-7, with 10 bases that match TRBD2. V lost 2 bases to trimming and J lost 4 bases; unmatched junction nucleotides: 3. The CDR3 has 14 residues. Germline V gives CDR1 SGHDT, CDR2 YYEEEE. The CDR3 coding sequence is TGTGCCAGCAGCTTCACGGGACTAGCGTACGAGCAGTACTTC. It translates to CASSFTGLAYEQYF.

The V call is TRBV4-1, the J call TRBJ2-7; 8 nucleotides align to TRBD2. The CDR3 sequence is 15 residues long. Losses at the gene ends were 0 bases for V and 4 bases for J; bases not matched to a gene: 5. Per the germline V gene, CDR1 is MGHRA and CDR2 is YSYEKL. The DNA of the CDR3 is TGCGCCAGCAGCCAAGAGGCGGGGGGAGGGTACGAGCAGTACTTC. It specifies CASSQEAGGGYEQYF.

This sequence joins TRBV6-1 and TRBJ2-7; weak D call: TRBD1 (5 bases). The CDR3 covers 14 residues. The V gene lost 5 bases and the J gene lost 1 base, with 12 bases spanning the gap. Germline lookup yields CDR1 MNHNS and CDR2 SASEGT. The CDR3 reads CASSLLGHSYEQYF. DNA for the CDR3: TGTGCCAGCAGTCTTCTCGGACATTCCTACGAGCAGTACTTC.

This chain links TRBV19 with TRBJ2-1, with D hard to call. This CDR3 is built from 15 residues. Germline-derived CDR1 and CDR2 are LNHDA and SQIVND (reference sequence). V was cut by 2 bases and J by 0 bases, with 8 bases left in between. The CDR3 DNA reads as TGTGCCAGTAGTATATACCAGAGCTCCTACAATGAGCAGTTCTTC. Residues: CASSIYQSSYNEQFF. Using reference TRBV19 and TRBJ2-1 for the parts outside the CDR3, the full variable domain is DGGITQSPKYLFRKEGQNVTLSCEQNLNHDAMYWYRQDPGQGLRLIYYSQIVNDFQKGDIAEGYSVSREKKESFPLTVTSAQKNPTAFYLCASSIYQSSYNEQFFGPGTRLTVL.

The V call is TRBV4-1, the J call TRBJ2-7, with D perhaps TRBD1 (6 bases). Germline V gene data show CDR1 as MGHRA and CDR2 as YSYEKL. V shed 3 bases and J shed 0 bases, with 12 bases lying between them. The CDR3 has 15 residues. CDR3 DNA: TGCGCCAGCAGCCAGGGGGCCGCCAACTCCTACGAGCAGTACTTC. Protein: CASSQGAANSYEQYF.

The rearrangement uses TRBV11-3 and TRBJ2-6; D possibly corresponds to TRBD2 (5 bases). The CDR3 loop spans 19 amino acids. CDR1 is SGHNT, CDR2 YENEEA, per germline. V was cut by 3 bases and J by 2 bases, with 20 bases left in between. CDR3: CASSFRGVREGAGANVLTF. Here the CDR3 DNA reads TGTGCCAGCAGCTTCCGTGGAGTTCGGGAAGGCGCTGGGGCCAACGTCCTGACTTTC. Full variable domain (rest looked up from reference TRBV11-3 and TRBJ2-6): EAGVVQSPRYKIIEKKQPVAFWCNPISGHNTLYWYLQNLGQGPELLIRYENEEAVDDSQLPKDRFSAERLKGVDSTLKIQPAELGDSAVYLCASSFRGVREGAGANVLTFGAGSRLTVL.

The rearrangement joins TRBV9 to TRBJ2-7; no reliable D call. Between the trimmed V and J ends, which lost 2 bases and 2 bases, there was a span of 8 bases. This CDR3 is 13 amino acids long. Germline values: CDR1 SGDLS, CDR2 YYNGEE. CDR3 sequence: CASSVGEAYEQYF. The CDR3 region has the DNA TGTGCCAGCAGCGTCGGCGAAGCCTACGAGCAGTACTTC.

This clone appeared a single time. The V gene is TRBV29-1, the J gene TRBJ2-1; perhaps TRBD2 as D (8 bases). V lost 4 bases to trimming and J lost 5 bases, with 21 bases between them. This CDR3 region has 16 residues. Germline V CDR1 and CDR2: SQVTM, ANQGSEA. DNA for the CDR3: TGCAGCGTTGCGGGAGGGGACAGAACTATAGACAATGAGCAGTTCTTC. It is translated as CSVAGGDRTIDNEQFF.

J is TRBJ2-5 and V is TRBV4-1; 10 bases match TRBD2. J gave up 2 bases and V 7 bases, and 22 bases lay outside the gene matches. Germline assignment: CDR1 MGHRA and CDR2 YSYEKL. This CDR3 has 20 amino acids. This CDR3 reads CASTMVEGAGGLAGQETQYF. As DNA, the CDR3 is TGCGCCAGCACCATGGTTGAAGGAGCGGGGGGGCTGGCGGGACAAGAGACCCAGTACTTC.

This clone was recorded once. The V gene is TRBV9, the J gene TRBJ2-3; D gene unclear. The CDR3 length is 16 residues. Trimming shortened V by 1 base and J by 0 bases, and 12 bases separated the two germline ends. The germline V gene encodes CDR1 SGDLS and CDR2 YYNGEE. DNA for the CDR3: TGTGCCAGCAGCGTATACGGAATCTCTAGCACAGATACGCAGTATTTT. Its protein is CASSVYGISSTDTQYF.

The V gene is TRBV6-5, the J gene TRBJ2-1, with TRBD1 matching over 10 bases. Germline values: CDR1 MNHEY, CDR2 SVGAGI. The junction had 5 bases not matched to a gene; V was cut back by 2 bases and J by 7 bases. This CDR3 has 15 residues. CDR3 in DNA: TGTGCCAGCAGTTACCGGACAGGGGGGGTAAATGAGCAGTTCTTC. Its protein is CASSYRTGGVNEQFF.

V gene TRBV7-9 combines with J gene TRBJ1-1; D ambiguous. Per germline, CDR1 SEHNR and CDR2 FQNEAQ (reference sequence). The CDR3 covers 16 residues. Trimming removed 3 bases at V and 6 bases at J, with 20 bases between. The CDR3 DNA reads TGTGCCAGCAGCTTGGCCCCCCAAGGATTTTCAGCTGAAGCTTTCTTT. Its protein is CASSLAPQGFSAEAFF.

V gene TRBV29-1 combines with J gene TRBJ2-1; D ambiguous. The CDR3 has 13 residues. Germline V gene lookup returns CDR1 SQVTM and CDR2 ANQGSEA. V was clipped by 2 bases and J by 4 bases, with 9 bases between them. CDR3: CSVEYLGYNEQFF. Here the CDR3 DNA reads TGCAGCGTTGAATACCTAGGGTACAATGAGCAGTTCTTC.

Only one count was recorded for this clone. The chain combines TRBV7-9 with TRBJ1-1, with no clear D. The CDR3 totals 14 residues. CDR1 is SEHNR, CDR2 FQNEAQ, per germline (reference sequence). V gave up 5 bases and J gave up 2 bases, with 12 bases separating them. The CDR3: CASSPGPDNTEAFF. CDR3 bases: TGTGCCAGCAGCCCCGGGCCGGATAACACTGAAGCTTTCTTT.

The rearrangement uses TRBV9 and TRBJ1-6; D possibly corresponds to TRBD1 (6 bases). Germline V gene lookup returns CDR1 SGDLS and CDR2 YYNGEE. Trimming stripped 4 bases from V and 4 bases from J, with 18 bases between. CDR3 length equals 17 residues. The CDR3 coding sequence is TGTGCCAGCAGCCCAGGGGCCAATCCTCTTTATAATTCACCCCTCCACTTT. The encoded protein is CASSPGANPLYNSPLHF.

A word on this clone: This same CDR3 is encoded by further DNA sequences in the sample. The chain has TRBV9 and TRBJ2-2, with D uncertain. This CDR3 has 12 amino acids. Germline loops: CDR1 SGDLS, CDR2 YYNGEE. Trimming pared 4 bases from V and 6 bases from J, leaving 7 bases between. The CDR3 sequence: CASSPLPGELFF. CDR3 nucleotides: TGTGCCAGCAGCCCCTTACCCGGGGAGCTGTTTTTT.

CDR3 bases: TGCAGCGTTGCGACAGGGGACACCGGGGAGCTGTTTTTT. Translated: CSVATGDTGELFF. The V and J genes are TRBV29-1 and TRBJ2-2; 8 nucleotides agree with TRBD1. Germline CDR1 is SQVTM and CDR2 is ANQGSEA. CDR3 size: 13 residues. V gave up 4 bases and J gave up 3 bases; unmatched junction bases: 1.

The chain carries TRBV30 and TRBJ2-1; the D is unclear. V lost 7 bases and J lost 5, with 18 bases in between. Germline V gene lookup returns CDR1 GTSNPN and CDR2 SVGIG (reference sequence). This CDR3 has 14 residues. The CDR3 region has the DNA TGTGCCTCTGGTAGGGCGGATAATAACAATGAGCAGTTCTTC. Amino acids: CASGRADNNNEQFF.